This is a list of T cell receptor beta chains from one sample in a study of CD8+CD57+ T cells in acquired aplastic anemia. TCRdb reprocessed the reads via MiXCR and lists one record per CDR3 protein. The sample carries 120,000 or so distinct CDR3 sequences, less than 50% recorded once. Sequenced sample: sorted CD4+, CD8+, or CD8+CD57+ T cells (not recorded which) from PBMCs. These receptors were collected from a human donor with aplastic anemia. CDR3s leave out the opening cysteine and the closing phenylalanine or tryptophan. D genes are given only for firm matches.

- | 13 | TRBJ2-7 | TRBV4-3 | ASSQDRGGIYEQY
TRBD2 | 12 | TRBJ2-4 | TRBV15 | ATSRGGGINIQY
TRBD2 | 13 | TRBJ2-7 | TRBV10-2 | ASRRASGEYYEQY
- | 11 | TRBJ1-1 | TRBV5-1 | ASSWQGSTEAF
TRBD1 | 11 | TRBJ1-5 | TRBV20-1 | SARGQGDQPQH
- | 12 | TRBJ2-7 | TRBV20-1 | SARGKPGSYEQY
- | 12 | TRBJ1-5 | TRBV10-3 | AISEGGAMGTQH
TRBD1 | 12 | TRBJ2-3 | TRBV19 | ASSRDRSTDTQY
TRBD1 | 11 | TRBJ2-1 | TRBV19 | ASNEQGAKVQF
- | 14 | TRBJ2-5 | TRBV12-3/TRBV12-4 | ASTSWTGGAEGTQY
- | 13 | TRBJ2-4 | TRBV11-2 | ASSLWGETKNIQY
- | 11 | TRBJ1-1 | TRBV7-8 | ASSSGRSGEAF
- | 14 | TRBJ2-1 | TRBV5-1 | ASSLVGGSSYNEQF
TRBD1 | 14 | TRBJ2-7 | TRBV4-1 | ASSQRYGTESYEQY
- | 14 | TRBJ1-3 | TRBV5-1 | ASSPGTLNSGNTIY
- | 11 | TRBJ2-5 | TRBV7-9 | ASSLLGEETQY
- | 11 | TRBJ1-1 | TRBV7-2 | ASSLVEGTEAF
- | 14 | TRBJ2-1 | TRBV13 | ASSPRKKGRVEEQF
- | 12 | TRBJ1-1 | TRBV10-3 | AISARETNTEAF
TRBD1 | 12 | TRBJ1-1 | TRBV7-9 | ASTPTGGQTEAS
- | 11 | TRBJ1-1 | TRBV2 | ASSERGQGEAF